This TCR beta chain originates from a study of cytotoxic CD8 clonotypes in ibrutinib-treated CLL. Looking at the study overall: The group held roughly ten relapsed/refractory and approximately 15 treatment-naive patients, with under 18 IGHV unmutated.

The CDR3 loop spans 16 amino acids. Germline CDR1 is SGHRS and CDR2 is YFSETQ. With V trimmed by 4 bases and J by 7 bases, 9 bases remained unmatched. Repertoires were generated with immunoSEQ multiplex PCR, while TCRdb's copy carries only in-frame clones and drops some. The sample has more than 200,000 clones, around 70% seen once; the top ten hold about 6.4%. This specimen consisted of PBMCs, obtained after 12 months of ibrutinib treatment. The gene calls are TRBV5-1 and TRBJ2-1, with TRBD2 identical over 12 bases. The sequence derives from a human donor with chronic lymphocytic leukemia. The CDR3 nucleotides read TGCGCCAGCAGCACGACTAGCGGGGGCACGAGGAATGAGCAGTTCTTC. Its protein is CASSTTSGGTRNEQFF.